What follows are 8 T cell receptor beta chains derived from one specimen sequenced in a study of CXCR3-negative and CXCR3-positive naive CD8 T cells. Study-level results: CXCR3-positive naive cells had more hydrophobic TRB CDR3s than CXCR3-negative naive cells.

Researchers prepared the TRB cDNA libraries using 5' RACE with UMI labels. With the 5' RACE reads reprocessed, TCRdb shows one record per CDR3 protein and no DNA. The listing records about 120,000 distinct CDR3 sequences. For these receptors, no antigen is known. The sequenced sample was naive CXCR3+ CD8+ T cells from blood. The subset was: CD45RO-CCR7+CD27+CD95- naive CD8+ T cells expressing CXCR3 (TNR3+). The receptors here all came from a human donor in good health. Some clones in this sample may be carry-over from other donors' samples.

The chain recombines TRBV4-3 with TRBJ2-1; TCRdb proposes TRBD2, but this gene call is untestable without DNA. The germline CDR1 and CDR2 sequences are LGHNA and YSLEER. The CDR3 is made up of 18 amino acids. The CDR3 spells CASSRRLAGGLGVDGQFF.

The CDR3 reads CASSERQDVAEAFF. The chain uses TRBV6-2 or TRBV6-3 and TRBJ1-1; TCRdb names TRBD1, which stays unverified in the absence of DNA. Per the germline V gene, CDR1 is MNHEY and CDR2 is SVGEGT. The CDR3 is 14 residues long.

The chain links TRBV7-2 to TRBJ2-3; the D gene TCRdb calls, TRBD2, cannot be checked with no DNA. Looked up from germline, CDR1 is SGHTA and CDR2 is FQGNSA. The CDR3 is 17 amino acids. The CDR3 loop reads CASSLWMGGGYTDTQYF.

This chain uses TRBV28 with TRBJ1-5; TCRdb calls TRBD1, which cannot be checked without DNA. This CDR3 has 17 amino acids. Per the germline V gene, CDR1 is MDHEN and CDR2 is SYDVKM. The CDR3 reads CASSFDTGGGSNQPQHF. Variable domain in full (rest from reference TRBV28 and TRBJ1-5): DVKVTQSSRYLVKRTGEKVFLECVQDMDHENMFWYRQDPGLGLRLIYFSYDVKMKEKGDIPEGYSVSREKKERFSLILESASTNQTSMYLCASSFDTGGGSNQPQHFGDGTRLSIL.

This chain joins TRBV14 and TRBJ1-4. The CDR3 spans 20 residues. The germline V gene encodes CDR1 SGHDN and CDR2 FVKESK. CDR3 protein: CASSQVGTLGAPATNEKLFF.

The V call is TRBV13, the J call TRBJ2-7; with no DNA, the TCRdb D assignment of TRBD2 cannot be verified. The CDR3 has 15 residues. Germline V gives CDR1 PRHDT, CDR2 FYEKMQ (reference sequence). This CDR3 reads CASSLVREGYYEQYF.

Here the CDR3 reads CASSSGSTYEQYF. The chain joins TRBV7-9 to TRBJ2-7; TCRdb's D call, TRBD2, is unchecked because there is no DNA. The CDR3 is 13 residues long. The germline CDR1 and CDR2 sequences are SEHNR and FQNEAQ (reference sequence). Full variable domain (missing parts from reference TRBV7-9 and TRBJ2-7): DTGVSQNPRHKITKRGQNVTFRCDPISEHNRLYWYRQTLGQGPEFLTYFQNEAQLEKSRLLSDRFSAERPKGSFSTLEIQRTEQGDSAMYLCASSSGSTYEQYFGPGTRLTVT.

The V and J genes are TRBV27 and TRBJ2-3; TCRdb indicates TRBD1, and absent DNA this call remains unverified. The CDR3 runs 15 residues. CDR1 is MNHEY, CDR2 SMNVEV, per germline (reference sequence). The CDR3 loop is CATLSGGALVHTQYF.